These 25 T cell receptor beta chains came from one sample sequenced in a study of blood T cell repertoires in COVID-19. Assay: immunoSEQ multiplex PCR; the TCRdb copy retains only in-frame clones and omits some. The sample lists nearly 65,000 clones, 84% occurring once. What was sequenced was peripheral blood. The origin of the receptors is a human donor in a cohort sampled during active COVID-19.

This chain uses TRBV27 with TRBJ1-2, with D hard to call. From germline, CDR1 is MNHEY and CDR2 SMNVEV (reference sequence). V lost 2 bases to trimming and J lost 8 bases, with 12 bases between them. The CDR3 consists of 13 residues. CDR3: CASSLGGSGGYTF. DNA for the CDR3: TGTGCCAGCAGTTTAGGAGGTAGTGGGGGCTACACCTTC.

The rearrangement uses TRBV24-1 and TRBJ2-5; 13 bases agree with TRBD2. In germline, CDR1 is KGHDR, CDR2 SFDVKD. V was pared by 7 bases and J by 5 bases, with 9 bases of the junction left unmatched. The length of the CDR3 is 16 residues. The CDR3 reads CATRGTSGEVGETQYF. The CDR3 DNA sequence: TGTGCCACCAGGGGGACTAGCGGGGAAGTAGGGGAGACCCAGTACTTC.

The V gene is TRBV9, the J gene TRBJ2-7; TRBD1 might be the D (6 bases). The CDR3 loop spans 15 amino acids. V gave up 5 bases and J gave up 2 bases, with 17 bases separating them. In germline, CDR1 is SGDLS, CDR2 YYNGEE. CDR3 loop: CASSPEPGQAYEQYF. The CDR3 bases are TGTGCCAGCAGTCCCGAACCGGGACAAGCCTACGAGCAGTACTTC.

The chain combines TRBV19 with TRBJ1-2; 10 bases fit TRBD1. V gave up 6 bases and J gave up 6 bases; unmatched junction bases: 4. CDR1 LNHDA and CDR2 SQIVND come from the germline V gene (reference sequence). The CDR3 runs to 13 residues. The CDR3 loop reads CASRGQGSHGYTF. In DNA, the CDR3 is TGTGCCAGTAGGGGACAGGGGAGCCATGGCTACACCTTC.

This clone appeared a single time. V usage is TRBV27 and J usage is TRBJ2-1; 10 bases agree with TRBD2. V lost 6 bases to trimming and J lost 8 bases; unmatched junction nucleotides: 10. The CDR3 totals 15 residues. Germline V gene sequence: CDR1 MNHEY, CDR2 SMNVEV (reference sequence). CDR3 region: CASRESGRALDEQFF. The CDR3 nucleotides are TGTGCCAGCAGGGAAAGCGGGAGGGCCTTGGATGAGCAGTTCTTC.

The chain employs TRBV10-1 and TRBJ2-1; 11 nucleotides line up with TRBD2. The ends lost 6 bases at V and 10 bases at J; junction bases unmatched: 5. The V gene's germline CDR1 is WNHNN and CDR2 SYGVQD (reference sequence). The CDR3 is 13 amino acids. Written as DNA, the CDR3 is TGCGCCAGCAGGGGTAGCGGGAGGGGCGAGCAGTTCTTC. It codes for CASRGSGRGEQFF.

This clone is classed as medium-sized (0.01 to 0.1%). This rearrangement joins TRBV19 to TRBJ2-7, with TRBD1 matching over 8 bases. Germline-derived CDR1 and CDR2 are LNHDA and SQIVND (reference sequence). The CDR3 loop spans 13 amino acids. V trimming: 10 bases; J trimming: 1 base; junction bases outside the gene matches: 6. The CDR3 nucleotides read TGTGCCACCAAGGGGACAGGTTCCTACGAGCAGTACTTC. It specifies CATKGTGSYEQYF. The full variable domain, in which reference TRBV19 and TRBJ2-7 provide the parts outside the CDR3, is DGGITQSPKYLFRKEGQNVTLSCEQNLNHDAMYWYRQDPGQGLRLIYYSQIVNDFQKGDIAEGYSVSREKKESFPLTVTSAQKNPTAFYLCATKGTGSYEQYFGPGTRLTVT.

This chain joins TRBV27 and TRBJ2-7, with D hard to call. The CDR3 consists of 10 residues. Trimming removed 6 bases from V and 6 bases from J, with 6 bases in between. Germline V gene lookup returns CDR1 MNHEY and CDR2 SMNVEV (reference sequence). This CDR3 is CASRGSEQYF. As DNA, the CDR3 is TGTGCCAGCAGGGGCAGCGAGCAGTACTTC.

As regards this clone: Mismatch with germline at one junction end may stem from a read error. This chain joins TRBV3-1 (or the pseudogene TRBV3-2) and TRBJ1-4, with 9 bases fitting TRBD1. This CDR3 region has 14 residues. Germline assignment: CDR1 LGHDT and CDR2 YNNKEL (reference sequence). The CDR3 DNA is TGTGCCAGCCGCCAAGGACAGGGGAATGAAAAACTGTTTTTT. Its translation: CASRQGQGNEKLFF.

This chain connects TRBV25-1 to TRBJ1-2; 7 nucleotides line up with TRBD1. CDR1 and CDR2 (germline): MGHDK, SYGVNS. CDR3 size: 13 residues. Trimming cost V 4 bases and J 4 bases; bases outside gene matches: 3. As DNA, the CDR3 is TGTGCCAGCAGTGGACAGGGCTTCTATGGCTACACCTTC. Protein: CASSGQGFYGYTF.

V usage is TRBV5-6 and J usage is TRBJ1-4; D perhaps matches TRBD1 (5 bases). CDR3 length equals 15 residues. Trimming took off 0 bases at V and 8 bases at J, with 14 bases between the two ends. Germline CDR1 SGHDT, CDR2 YYEEEE. The chain's CDR3 is CASSLAGGAGEKLFF. The CDR3 bases are TGTGCCAGCAGCTTGGCCGGAGGGGCGGGCGAAAAACTGTTTTTT.

V gene TRBV19 combines with J gene TRBJ2-5; a possible D gene is TRBD2 (5 bases). The ends were cut back, 3 bases at V and 5 bases at J, with 10 bases in the middle. The V gene's germline CDR1 is LNHDA and CDR2 SQIVND (reference sequence). The CDR3 sequence is 13 residues long. The CDR3 spells CASSIPLGETQYF. The DNA of the CDR3 is TGTGCCAGTAGTATCCCACTAGGGGAGACCCAGTACTTC. The entire variable domain, with the rest obtained from reference TRBV19 and TRBJ2-5, is as follows: DGGITQSPKYLFRKEGQNVTLSCEQNLNHDAMYWYRQDPGQGLRLIYYSQIVNDFQKGDIAEGYSVSREKKESFPLTVTSAQKNPTAFYLCASSIPLGETQYFGPGTRLLVL.

This rearrangement joins TRBV29-1 to TRBJ1-1; D is unclear. The CDR3 spans 13 residues. The germline V gene has CDR1 SQVTM and CDR2 ANQGSEA. V was cut by 4 bases and J by 2 bases, with 11 bases left in between. The CDR3 DNA sequence: TGCAGCGTTGGGCAGGCCTTTAACACTGAAGCTTTCTTT. This translates into CSVGQAFNTEAFF.

The chain combines TRBV7-6 with TRBJ1-2; possible D gene TRBD1, 5 bases. Germline V gene sequence: CDR1 SGHVS, CDR2 FNYEAQ. The CDR3 has 15 residues. V was clipped by 1 base and J by 6 bases, with 15 bases between them. The CDR3 DNA reads TGTGCCAGCAGCTTAGAGCCGGGGACGGGAGATGGCTACACCTTC. Its protein product is CASSLEPGTGDGYTF.

With regard to this clone: Likely a read error: the CDR3 ends without its conserved phenylalanine or tryptophan. The limits of the CDR3 on the DNA are not certain, so only TCRdb's listed CDR3 is given. The chain joins TRBV24-1 to TRBJ2-7; TRBD1, the table's D call, lacks a check against the DNA. The CDR3 is 13 residues long, ends included. In germline, CDR1 is KGHDR, CDR2 SFDVKD. CDR3 in amino acids: CATSGILPGRAAL.

The J gene is TRBJ1-1, the V gene TRBV28; TRBD1 aligns across 7 bases. Germline lookup yields CDR1 MDHEN and CDR2 SYDVKM. The CDR3 extends over 11 amino acids. The V gene end was trimmed by 10 bases and the J gene end by 13 bases; junction bases not matched to a gene: 12. In DNA, the CDR3 is TGTGCCATAACAGCGACAGGGTTCATTTTCTTT. This translates into CAITATGFIFF.

This clone was found once. The rearrangement uses TRBV6-1 and TRBJ1-6; no reliable D call. The CDR3 has 17 residues. The germline gives CDR1 MNHNS, CDR2 SASEGT. V dropped 0 bases and J dropped 7 bases, with 16 bases sitting between them. In nucleotides, the CDR3 is TGTGCCAGCAGTGAAGCCCCCTCCGGGATAGGCAATTCACCCCTCCACTTT. Translating it yields CASSEAPSGIGNSPLHF.

The chain links TRBV5-3 to TRBJ2-1, with a weak D call TRBD1 (6 bases). TRBV5-3 is noted as an ORF with a role that remains uncertain. Deletions cut 4 bases from V and 3 bases from J, with 11 bases between. The CDR3 covers 14 residues. The CDR3 DNA reads TGTGCCAGAAGCCATACGGACAGCTACAATGAGCAGTTCTTC. As protein: CARSHTDSYNEQFF.

This sequence joins TRBV4-2 and TRBJ1-2; 7 nucleotides align to TRBD1. The CDR3 is 12 amino acids. CDR1 and CDR2 from the germline V gene are LGHNA and YNFKEQ. The CDR3 sequence: CAVWTGRGGYTF. The DNA of the CDR3 is TGTGCTGTTTGGACAGGCCGAGGTGGCTACACCTTC.

J is TRBJ2-7 and V is TRBV14, with 12 bases aligning to TRBD2. Trimming took 4 bases from V and 7 from J; bases not matched to a gene: 5. The CDR3 spans 14 residues. Germline lookup yields CDR1 SGHDN and CDR2 FVKESK. Here the CDR3 reads CASSRTSGGFEQYF. CDR3 nucleotide sequence: TGTGCCAGCAGCCGTACTAGCGGGGGGTTTGAGCAGTACTTC.

The chain employs TRBV24-1 and TRBJ2-1, with D perhaps TRBD1 (5 bases). This CDR3 has 16 residues. V was shortened by 3 bases and J by 3 bases, with 14 bases between the two germline ends. The V gene's germline CDR1 is KGHDR and CDR2 SFDVKD. The CDR3 sequence is CATSDADSSGYNEQFF. The CDR3 coding sequence is TGTGCCACCAGTGATGCCGACAGCTCCGGCTACAATGAGCAGTTCTTC.

The chain couples TRBV20-1 to TRBJ1-5; tentatively, D is TRBD1 (6 bases). CDR3 size: 13 residues. Trimming removed 3 bases from V and 4 bases from J, with 10 bases in between. CDR1 and CDR2 (germline): DFQATT, SNEGSKA (reference sequence). The CDR3 DNA is TGCAGTGCTAGTGGACAGACGAATCAGCCCCAGCATTTT. This encodes CSASGQTNQPQHF.

This chain connects TRBV5-8 to TRBJ1-2, with D hard to call. The CDR3 runs to 15 residues. Germline V CDR1 and CDR2: SGHTS, YDEGEE. Trimming removed 4 bases from V and 5 bases from J, with 18 bases in between. The CDR3 spells CASSLYRGPSYGYTF. The CDR3, as DNA: TGTGCCAGCAGCCTCTATAGAGGGCCCTCATATGGCTACACCTTC.

This rearrangement joins TRBV27 to TRBJ2-1; D possibly corresponds to TRBD2 (6 bases). CDR1 is MNHEY and CDR2 is SMNVEV in the germline V gene (reference sequence). Trimming shortened V by 1 base and J by 2 bases, and 9 bases separated the two germline ends. The CDR3 is 15 residues long. As DNA, the CDR3 is TGTGCCAGCAGTTTATGGGACTCGACCTACAATGAGCAGTTCTTC. Protein product: CASSLWDSTYNEQFF.

J is TRBJ2-7 and V is TRBV29-1; 10 nucleotides line up with TRBD2. The trim removed 6 bases at V and 0 bases at J, leaving 5 bases unmatched. Germline CDR1 SQVTM, CDR2 ANQGSEA. This CDR3 is 14 amino acids long. DNA for the CDR3: TGCAGCGTGGCTACTAGCGGGGTCTCCTACGAGCAGTACTTC. This codes for CSVATSGVSYEQYF.